These 32 T cell receptor beta chains were sequenced from one sample in a study of CD8 T cells in ankylosing spondylitis. Study-wide points: In ankylosing spondylitis blood, a motif of seven to nine highly homologous TCR beta variants appeared characteristic.

Their cognate antigens are unknown. TCRdb fed the 5' RACE reads into MiXCR, producing one record per CDR3 protein. Here the sample spans over 700,000 distinct CDR3 sequences, around 20% being singletons. The source material was blood, either unsorted or a sorted T cell fraction (not recorded which). These receptors all stem from a male donor with ankylosing spondylitis.

The chain is built from TRBV27 and TRBJ2-5; 9 bases line up with TRBD1. Losses at the gene ends were 5 bases for V and 5 bases for J; bases not matched to a gene: 12. This CDR3 is 16 amino acids long. Germline V gene data show CDR1 as MNHEY and CDR2 as SMNVEV (reference sequence). CDR3: CASSAEQGAWGETQYF. CDR3 DNA: TGTGCCAGCAGTGCCGAACAGGGGGCGTGGGGGGAGACCCAGTACTTC.

The chain employs TRBV28 and TRBJ2-2; 11 bases line up with TRBD2. Germline assignment: CDR1 MDHEN and CDR2 SYDVKM. This CDR3 region has 15 residues. V lost 3 bases and J lost 10; bases outside the gene matches: 7. The CDR3 region is CASSFTSGSSEELFF. CDR3 sequence (DNA): TGTGCCAGCAGTTTCACTAGCGGGAGTTCCGAGGAGCTGTTTTTT.

As DNA, the CDR3 is TGTGCCAGCAGTGAAGGAGGGTTCGAGAACAATGAGCAGTTCTTC. This codes for CASSEGGFENNEQFF. The rearrangement uses TRBV2 and TRBJ2-1, with D possibly matching TRBD2 (5 bases). This CDR3 has 15 amino acids. CDR1 and CDR2 (germline): SNHLY, FYNNEI. Trimming pared 1 base from V and 5 bases from J, leaving 12 bases between. The full variable domain, its missing parts supplied by reference TRBV2 and TRBJ2-1, is EPEVTQTPSHQVTQMGQEVILRCVPISNHLYFYWYRQILGQKVEFLVSFYNNEISEKSEIFDDQFSVERPDGSNFTLKIRSTKLEDSAMYFCASSEGGFENNEQFFGPGTRLTVL.

In this sample, this clonotype turned up many times. The chain joins TRBV5-1 to TRBJ2-2; D is undetermined. The V and J ends lost 5 bases and 2 bases respectively, with 13 bases between them. Looked up from germline, CDR1 is SGHRS and CDR2 is YFSETQ. The CDR3 totals 15 residues. This CDR3 is CASRPSQANTGELFF. The CDR3 DNA is TGCGCCAGCAGACCCTCCCAAGCAAACACCGGGGAGCTGTTTTTT. Using reference TRBV5-1 and TRBJ2-2 for the parts outside the CDR3, the full variable domain is KAGVTQTPRYLIKTRGQQVTLSCSPISGHRSVSWYQQTPGQGLQFLFEYFSETQRNKGNFPGRFSGRQFSNSRSEMNVSTLELGDSALYLCASRPSQANTGELFFGEGSRLTVL.

This clonotype was counted between two and nine times. The chain couples TRBV7-9 to TRBJ1-4; 12 nucleotides align to TRBD1. The ends lost 5 bases at V and 3 bases at J; junction bases unmatched: 7. CDR3 length: 17 residues. Germline CDR1 is SEHNR and CDR2 is FQNEAQ (reference sequence). In nucleotides, the CDR3 is TGTGCCAGCAGCATCGGGACAGGGGGCGCGTCTAATGAAAAACTGTTTTTT. Translated: CASSIGTGGASNEKLFF.

The rearrangement links TRBV12-3 or TRBV12-4 to TRBJ1-2, with D perhaps TRBD1 (6 bases). The CDR3 has 12 residues. V was trimmed by 5 bases and J by 3 bases, leaving 7 bases between them. CDR3 coding DNA: TGTGCCAGCAGTCGACAGGACTATGGCTACACCTTC. Translated, it gives CASSRQDYGYTF.

Notes on this clonotype: The junction does not match germline at one end; this may be a read error. The V call is TRBV12-3 or TRBV12-4, the J call TRBJ2-4, with 7 bases aligning to TRBD2. The CDR3 is 15 residues long. The CDR3 loop reads CASSPALAEESSLDF. The CDR3 region has the DNA TGTGCCAGCAGCCCAGCGCTAGCGGAGGAGTCCAGTTTGGACTTC.

This chain joins TRBV29-1 and TRBJ2-7; D possibly matches TRBD1 or TRBD2 (5 bases each). This CDR3 has 16 residues. CDR1 is SQVTM, CDR2 ANQGSEA, per germline. V was trimmed by 1 base and J by 2 bases, leaving 18 bases between them. This CDR3 reads CSVEVWDGDQPYEQYF. The DNA of the CDR3 is TGCAGCGTTGAAGTATGGGACGGAGACCAGCCCTACGAGCAGTACTTC.

In its sample, this clonotype was seen a few times. The CDR3 loop is CASSLAPLLAGGWETQYF. The CDR3, as DNA: TGTGCCAGCAGCTTGGCCCCGCTATTAGCGGGAGGTTGGGAGACCCAGTACTTC. The chain carries TRBV5-5 and TRBJ2-5, with TRBD2 matching over 10 bases. The germline gives CDR1 SGHKS, CDR2 YYEKEE (reference sequence). This CDR3 is 18 amino acids long. The trim removed 0 bases at V and 5 bases at J, leaving 13 bases unmatched.

This clonotype has at least ten counts. This sequence joins TRBV10-3 and TRBJ2-3, with TRBD1 identical over 7 bases. CDR3 size: 14 residues. V was pared by 3 bases and J by 5 bases, with 5 bases of the junction left unmatched. Germline assignment: CDR1 ENHRY and CDR2 SYGVKD. CDR3 sequence: CAISDTGVGDTQYF. The DNA of the CDR3 is TGTGCCATCAGTGATACAGGGGTTGGAGATACGCAGTATTTT.

This clonotype has just a few counts. The chain links TRBV27 to TRBJ2-7; 12 nucleotides align to TRBD1. V gave up 5 bases and J gave up 9 bases; unmatched junction bases: 11. Germline loops: CDR1 MNHEY, CDR2 SMNVEV (reference sequence). The CDR3 consists of 15 residues. CDR3 in DNA: TGTGCCAGCAGTCCAGGGGGACAGGGGGCGGTGAGGCAGTACTTC. Residues: CASSPGGQGAVRQYF.

The rearrangement uses TRBV4-3 and TRBJ2-7; D may be TRBD2 (5 bases). The CDR3 has 15 amino acids. In germline, CDR1 is LGHNA, CDR2 YSLEER. The V gene lost 2 bases and the J gene lost 2 bases, with 13 bases spanning the gap. The CDR3 is CASSQMSSGTYEQYF. In DNA, the CDR3 is TGCGCCAGCAGCCAAATGTCGAGCGGAACCTACGAGCAGTACTTC.

This clonotype came up a few times. The genes are TRBV20-1 and TRBJ1-3; D gene uncertain. The CDR3 spans 14 residues. Germline CDR1 reads DFQATT; CDR2 reads SNEGSKA (reference sequence). V dropped 3 bases and J dropped 0 bases, with 9 bases sitting between them. As DNA, the CDR3 is TGCAGTGCTAGCCGGCCGGACTCTGGAAACACCATATATTTT. It specifies CSASRPDSGNTIYF.

A few counts support this clonotype. The chain joins TRBV29-1 to TRBJ1-2; weak D call: TRBD1 (5 bases). The CDR3 is made up of 14 amino acids. Germline V CDR1 and CDR2: SQVTM, ANQGSEA. Trimming removed 0 bases from V and 4 bases from J, with 12 bases in between. CDR3 bases: TGCAGCGTTGAAGATCCGGGGACGGTCTATGGCTACACCTTC. Translated, it gives CSVEDPGTVYGYTF.

This chain joins TRBV20-1 and TRBJ2-7, with TRBD1 as a possible D gene (6 bases). V gave up 5 bases and J gave up 7 bases, with 9 bases separating them. This CDR3 has 10 residues. Looked up from germline, CDR1 is DFQATT and CDR2 is SNEGSKA (reference sequence). The CDR3 DNA is TGCAGTGCTTCCCAGGGGGAGCAGTACTTC. This sequence encodes CSASQGEQYF.

This clonotype was observed a few times. The chain uses TRBV9 and TRBJ1-1; weak D call: TRBD1 (6 bases). V dropped 4 bases and J dropped 4 bases, with 17 bases sitting between them. CDR3 length: 15 amino acids. Germline-derived CDR1 and CDR2 are SGDLS and YYNGEE. The CDR3 DNA reads as TGTGCCAGCAGCCCCCAGGTAGGGGGGCTCACTGAAGCTTTCTTT. Encoded protein: CASSPQVGGLTEAFF.

The V gene is TRBV20-1, the J gene TRBJ2-1, with a tentative D call TRBD1 (6 bases). V gave up 6 bases and J gave up 5 bases, with 14 bases separating them. Per the germline V gene, CDR1 is DFQATT and CDR2 is SNEGSKA (reference sequence). This CDR3 has 13 amino acids. CDR3 sequence reads: CSALGTPDNEQFF. The CDR3 bases are TGCAGTGCATTGGGGACACCCGACAATGAGCAGTTCTTC.

This clonotype was recorded a few times. This chain uses TRBV27 with TRBJ2-7, with 10 bases fitting TRBD2. CDR3 size: 14 residues. V trimming: 6 bases; J trimming: 6 bases; junction bases outside the gene matches: 8. The germline CDR1 and CDR2 sequences are MNHEY and SMNVEV (reference sequence). The CDR3 here is CASSASGRGGEQYF. CDR3 DNA sequence: TGTGCCAGCAGCGCTAGCGGGAGAGGCGGCGAGCAGTACTTC.

This clonotype turned up a few times. The chain carries TRBV7-8 and TRBJ2-3; D gene uncertain. The V end lost 5 bases, the J end lost 2 bases, and 17 bases lay between the germline ends. The CDR3 length is 16 residues. Germline-derived CDR1 and CDR2 are SGHVS and FQNEAQ. The CDR3 sequence is CASSASAGRATDTQYF. DNA of the CDR3: TGTGCCAGCAGCGCATCCGCCGGACGGGCCACAGATACGCAGTATTTT.

This chain uses TRBV12-3 or TRBV12-4 with TRBJ1-6, with TRBD1 matching over 7 bases. Trimming took 2 bases from V and 5 from J; bases not matched to a gene: 6. This CDR3 contains 16 residues. The DNA for the CDR3 is TGTGCCAGCAGTTTACAGGGGGTAACCCATAATTCACCCCTCCACTTT. Protein sequence: CASSLQGVTHNSPLHF.

Points on this clonotype: The junction departs from the called germline gene at one end, perhaps through a read error. This CDR3 is CSARGGGTGDTQYF. CDR3 coding DNA: TGCAGTGCCAGAGGGGGCGGTACAGGTGATACGCAGTATTTT. The V gene is TRBV20-1, the J gene TRBJ2-3; 7 nucleotides agree with TRBD1. This CDR3 has 14 amino acids. The germline V gene encodes CDR1 DFQATT and CDR2 SNEGSKA (reference sequence).

This clonotype was picked up a small number of times. The J gene is TRBJ2-2, the V gene TRBV4-1; tentatively, D is TRBD2 (5 bases). CDR1 is MGHRA and CDR2 is YSYEKL in the germline V gene. Trimming cost V 2 bases and J 7 bases, with 14 bases left between them. There are 15 residues in the CDR3. CDR3 amino acids: CASSQWSPGGGELFF. DNA of the CDR3: TGCGCCAGCAGCCAATGGTCCCCTGGAGGCGGGGAGCTGTTTTTT.

The rearrangement links TRBV12-3 or TRBV12-4 to TRBJ1-1; TRBD1 agrees at 8 bases. The CDR3 contains 14 residues. V was clipped by 6 bases and J by 11 bases; unmatched bases: 14. CDR3 protein: CASRGTGSNPSAFF. DNA for the CDR3: TGTGCCAGCAGAGGGACAGGCTCTAATCCTTCGGCTTTCTTT.

The V gene is TRBV7-2, the J gene TRBJ2-1; TRBD2 is a possible D gene (6 bases). V lost 2 bases and J 8 bases, leaving 19 bases between the germline ends. The CDR3 spans 16 residues. Per germline, CDR1 SGHTA and CDR2 FQGNSA. The CDR3 reads CASSLTSPRGAYEQFF. The CDR3 DNA sequence: TGTGCCAGCAGCTTAACTAGCCCCCGAGGGGCGTATGAGCAGTTCTTC. Together with reference TRBV7-2 and TRBJ2-1, the CDR3 gives the full variable domain: GAGVSQSPSNKVTEKGKDVELRCDPISGHTALYWYRQSLGQGLEFLIYFQGNSAPDKSGLPSDRFSAERTGGSVSTLTIQRTQQEDSAVYLCASSLTSPRGAYEQFFGPGTRLTVL.

The chain employs TRBV12-3 or TRBV12-4 and TRBJ2-7; 9 bases are a match to TRBD2. V was pared by 6 bases and J by 2 bases, with 8 bases of the junction left unmatched. The CDR3 loop spans 15 amino acids. For the CDR3, the DNA is TGTGCCAGCAGGGAAGCGGGAGGCCGTACCTACGAGCAGTACTTC. This sequence encodes CASREAGGRTYEQYF.

This clonotype has only a few counts. This rearrangement joins TRBV29-1 to TRBJ2-5; tentatively, D is TRBD2 (5 bases). CDR1 and CDR2 (germline): SQVTM, ANQGSEA. This CDR3 contains 13 residues. Deletions cut 4 bases from V and 2 bases from J, with 11 bases between. The CDR3 DNA reads TGCAGCGTTGGGACTTTTGGGCAAGAGACCCAGTACTTC. Translated, it gives CSVGTFGQETQYF.

This clonotype was seen a handful of times. The V and J genes are TRBV25-1 and TRBJ2-5, with D possibly called TRBD1 or TRBD2 (5 bases each). This CDR3 has 13 residues. Germline V gene data show CDR1 as MGHDK and CDR2 as SYGVNS. Trimming pared 6 bases from V and 1 base from J, leaving 9 bases between. The CDR3, as DNA: TGTGCCAGCAGGAGGGGAACCCAAGAGACCCAGTACTTC. This codes for CASRRGTQETQYF.

This rearrangement joins TRBV27 to TRBJ2-7, with D possibly being TRBD1 (6 bases). Germline values: CDR1 MNHEY, CDR2 SMNVEV (reference sequence). V shed 6 bases and J shed 4 bases, with 16 bases lying between them. This CDR3 has 14 residues. This CDR3 reads CASRETGYLYEQYF. The CDR3 region has the DNA TGTGCCAGCAGGGAAACAGGGTACCTATACGAGCAGTACTTC.

At least ten counts were recorded for this clonotype. The chain has TRBV9 and TRBJ2-1, with a possible D match to TRBD1 (6 bases). V shed 4 bases and J shed 6 bases, with 23 bases lying between them. Germline V gene sequence: CDR1 SGDLS, CDR2 YYNGEE. This CDR3 comprises 17 residues. The chain's CDR3 is CASSSPPGTQDLNEQFF. The CDR3 coding sequence is TGTGCCAGCAGCTCGCCCCCCGGGACACAAGACCTCAATGAGCAGTTCTTC.

This clonotype occurred a few times. V gene TRBV5-1 combines with J gene TRBJ2-3; a weak D match, TRBD1 (7 bases). In germline, CDR1 is SGHRS, CDR2 YFSETQ. This CDR3 comprises 16 residues. The V and J ends lost 0 bases and 6 bases respectively, with 17 bases between them. The CDR3 protein is CASSLAGTAGQDTQYF. As DNA, the CDR3 is TGCGCCAGCAGCTTGGCTGGGACAGCGGGTCAGGATACGCAGTATTTT.

This clonotype was observed a few times. This rearrangement joins TRBV15 to TRBJ2-7, with D hard to call. Trimming removed 0 bases at V and 3 bases at J, with 9 bases between. The CDR3 loop spans 14 amino acids. The germline V gene has CDR1 LNHNV and CDR2 YYDKDF (reference sequence). The CDR3 sequence is CATSRDGANYEQYF. The CDR3 DNA sequence: TGTGCCACCAGCAGAGATGGCGCAAACTACGAGCAGTACTTC.

This clonotype was counted many times. J is TRBJ2-2 and V is TRBV12-3 or TRBV12-4; TRBD1 matches at 9 bases. This CDR3 has 16 amino acids. V dropped 3 bases and J dropped 4; count of bases not matched to a gene: 6. This CDR3 reads CASSFTGGRGTGELFF. CDR3 coding DNA: TGTGCCAGCAGTTTCACAGGGGGCCGGGGCACCGGGGAGCTGTTTTTT.